This is a list of T cell receptor beta chains from one sample in a study of beta chain features in type 1 diabetes. The table came from immunoSEQ multiplex PCR; TCRdb's copy has only in-frame clones and leaves some out. The sample lists about 240,000 clones; approximately 14% were seen once. The sample comprised naive CD4+ T cells from blood. Source of these receptors: a man younger than 40 with type 1 diabetes. CDR3s include the opening cysteine and the closing phenylalanine or tryptophan. Each record gives: J gene, clone size, V gene, D gene, CDR3 protein, CDR3 DNA. A D gene is named only where the DNA matches it firmly. Clone size is not always given. Where it is, it says once, few, many or a class for expanded clones.

j_call: TRBJ2-1; clone_size: few; v_call: TRBV29-1; d_call: TRBD2; cdr3_aa: CSGGLAGAYNEQFF; cdr3_nt: TGCAGCGGCGGACTAGCGGGGGCCTACAATGAGCAGTTCTTC
j_call: TRBJ1-1; clone_size: .; v_call: TRBV29-1; d_call: .; cdr3_aa: CSVAPHLGGLNTEAFF; cdr3_nt: TGCAGCGTCGCCCCACATCTCGGGGGGCTAAACACTGAAGCTTTCTTT
j_call: TRBJ2-1; clone_size: .; v_call: TRBV2; d_call: TRBD2; cdr3_aa: CASTSQGLAGGRGNEQFF; cdr3_nt: TGTGCCAGCACTAGCCAGGGACTAGCGGGAGGGCGGGGGAATGAGCAGTTCTTC
j_call: TRBJ1-4; clone_size: .; v_call: TRBV6-1; d_call: TRBD1; cdr3_aa: CASSDWPTGAEKLFF; cdr3_nt: TGTGCCAGCAGTGATTGGCCGACAGGGGCCGAAAAACTGTTTTTT
j_call: TRBJ2-7; clone_size: .; v_call: TRBV4-1; d_call: TRBD1; cdr3_aa: CASSQNTGGVNEQYF; cdr3_nt: TGCGCCAGCAGCCAAAATACAGGGGGTGTGAACGAGCAGTACTTC
j_call: TRBJ1-6; clone_size: few; v_call: TRBV13; d_call: .; cdr3_aa: CASSQRRSSYNSPLHF; cdr3_nt: TGTGCCAGCAGCCAGAGACGGAGCTCCTATAATTCACCCCTCCACTTT
j_call: TRBJ2-4; clone_size: .; v_call: TRBV19; d_call: TRBD1; cdr3_aa: CASSSATGNGGNIQYF; cdr3_nt: TGTGCCAGTAGTTCGGCGACAGGGAATGGAGGAAACATTCAGTACTTC
j_call: TRBJ1-1; clone_size: .; v_call: TRBV5-1; d_call: TRBD1; cdr3_aa: CASSLETGGVNTEAFF; cdr3_nt: TGCGCCAGCAGCTTGGAAACAGGGGGGGTGAACACTGAAGCTTTCTTT
j_call: TRBJ1-5; clone_size: .; v_call: TRBV11-2; d_call: TRBD1; cdr3_aa: CASSAGTGAFFNQPQHF; cdr3_nt: TGTGCCAGCAGCGCCGGGACAGGGGCCTTCTTCAATCAGCCCCAGCATTTT
j_call: TRBJ2-3; clone_size: .; v_call: TRBV28; d_call: TRBD1; cdr3_aa: CASSLSQGAQFTQYF; cdr3_nt: TGTGCCAGCAGTTTGAGTCAGGGGGCGCAATTTACGCAGTATTTT
j_call: TRBJ2-5; clone_size: few; v_call: TRBV6-5; d_call: .; cdr3_aa: CASSPTGQETQYF; cdr3_nt: TGTGCCAGCAGCCCGACAGGACAAGAGACCCAGTACTTC
j_call: TRBJ1-2; clone_size: few; v_call: TRBV6-5; d_call: .; cdr3_aa: CASSYSGQDYGYTF; cdr3_nt: TGTGCCAGCAGTTACTCGGGACAAGACTATGGCTACACCTTC
j_call: TRBJ1-1; clone_size: .; v_call: TRBV12-2; d_call: .; cdr3_aa: CASRLVDRWGQNTEAFF; cdr3_nt: TGTGCAAGTCGCTTAGTGGATCGGTGGGGACAAAACACTGAAGCTTTCTTT